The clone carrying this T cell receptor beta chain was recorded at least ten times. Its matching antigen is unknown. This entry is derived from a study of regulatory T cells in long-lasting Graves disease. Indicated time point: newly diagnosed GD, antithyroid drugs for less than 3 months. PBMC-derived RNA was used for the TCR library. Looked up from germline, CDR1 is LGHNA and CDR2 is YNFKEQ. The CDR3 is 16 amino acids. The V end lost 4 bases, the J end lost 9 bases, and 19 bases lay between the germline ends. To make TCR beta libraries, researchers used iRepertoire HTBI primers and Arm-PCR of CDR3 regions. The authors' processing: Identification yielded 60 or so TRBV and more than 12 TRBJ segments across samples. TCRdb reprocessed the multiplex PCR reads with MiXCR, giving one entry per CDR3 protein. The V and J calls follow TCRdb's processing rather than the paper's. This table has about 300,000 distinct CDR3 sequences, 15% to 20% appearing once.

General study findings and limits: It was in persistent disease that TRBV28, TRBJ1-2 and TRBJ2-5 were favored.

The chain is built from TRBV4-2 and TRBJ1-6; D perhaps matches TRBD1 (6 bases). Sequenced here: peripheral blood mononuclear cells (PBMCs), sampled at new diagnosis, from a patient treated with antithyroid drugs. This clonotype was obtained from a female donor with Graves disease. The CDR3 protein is CASSPTSLDRPSPLHF. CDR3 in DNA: TGTGCCAGCAGCCCAACCTCCCTTGACAGGCCTTCACCCCTCCACTTT.